Sequencing of this T cell receptor (beta chain) was carried out in a study of a mutant IDH1 vaccine in newly diagnosed glioma. Turning to the study itself: Patients were pretreated with radiotherapy, temozolomide, or both, mostly both.

The germline V and J ends were trimmed by 1 base and 2 bases, with 17 bases remaining between them. Germline V gene sequence: CDR1 SGHTA, CDR2 FQGNSA. CDR3 size: 17 residues. The time point here: week 11, during vaccination. Each dose of the vaccine consisted of 300 ug of mutant IDH1 20-mer peptide, with topical imiquimod. The table came from immunoSEQ multiplex PCR; TCRdb's copy has only in-frame clones and leaves some out. The sample records around 25,000 clones, over 75% being singletons. About this clone: Antigen: not known.

The rearrangement links TRBV7-2 to TRBJ2-5, with TRBD1 as a possible D gene (6 bases). This TCR was recovered from a woman younger than 35 with glioma. Material: PBMCs, obtained from a glioma patient whose treatment included an IDH1 peptide vaccine. In nucleotides, the CDR3 is TGTGCCAGCAGCTTAGTGGGACACCGGCTACAACAAGAGACCCAGTACTTC. Translation: CASSLVGHRLQQETQYF.